A selection of T cell receptor beta chains follows, all from one sample in a study of CD8 T cells in Susac syndrome. TCRdb analysed the immunoSEQ multiplex PCR reads with MiXCR anew, one entry per CDR3 protein. In the table there are about 150,000 distinct CDR3 sequences, just over 90% of which are singletons. Sequencing used CD4+ T cells from PBMCs. These receptors were taken from a human donor in good health. The CDR3 runs from the conserved cysteine through the conserved F or W. D genes are given only for firm matches. A row's size may be missing; if present it is once, few, many or a size class.

TRBJ1-2 TRBV2 - - CASRTWGAYGYTF TGTGCCAGCAGGACATGGGGGGCCTATGGCTACACCTTC
TRBJ2-1 TRBV28 - - CASSPGGPLDEQFF TGTGCCAGCAGTCCCGGAGGGCCATTAGATGAGCAGTTCTTC
TRBJ1-1 TRBV28 - - CASSLLNLNTEAFF TGTGCCAGCAGTTTATTAAATCTGAACACTGAAGCTTTCTTT
TRBJ2-5 TRBV24-1 - TRBD2 CATSDASGRGFGTQYF TGTGCCACCAGTGATGCTAGCGGGAGGGGGTTTGGGACCCAGTACTTC
TRBJ2-6 TRBV19 - - CASSILSGANVLTF TGTGCCAGTAGTATCCTTTCTGGGGCCAACGTCCTGACTTTC
TRBJ2-4 TRBV28 - - CASSPSREWAKNIQYF TGTGCCAGCAGTCCTTCCAGGGAATGGGCCAAAAACATTCAGTACTTC
TRBJ2-7 TRBV5-1 - - CASSLAGSRTYEQYF TGCGCCAGCAGCTTGGCAGGCAGTCGTACCTACGAGCAGTACTTC
TRBJ2-1 TRBV4-2 - TRBD2 CASSPTSGSRPEQFF TGTGCCAGCAGCCCAACTAGCGGGAGTCGACCTGAGCAGTTCTTC
TRBJ1-2 TRBV5-1 - TRBD1 CASSSPTGVSGYTF TGCGCCAGCAGTTCGCCGACAGGGGTGAGTGGCTACACCTTC
TRBJ2-2 TRBV14 - TRBD1 CASSQDRYTGELFF TGTGCCAGCAGCCAGGACAGGTACACCGGGGAGCTGTTTTTT
TRBJ2-1 TRBV7-2 - TRBD2 CASSFGLAGRRGEQFF TGTGCCAGCAGCTTCGGACTAGCGGGGAGGCGGGGTGAGCAGTTCTTC
TRBJ2-5 TRBV28 - TRBD2 CASRDGREETQYF TGTGCCAGCCGGGACGGGAGGGAGGAGACCCAGTACTTC
TRBJ2-5 TRBV4-1 - TRBD2 CASSQDPTSGTVRSQYF TGCGCCAGCAGCCAAGACCCGACTAGCGGGACTGTTCGGTCCCAGTACTTC
TRBJ2-7 TRBV28 - TRBD1 CASSSAGTGSYEQYF TGTGCCAGCAGTTCCGCAGGGACAGGGTCCTACGAGCAGTACTTC
TRBJ2-3 TRBV6-1 - - CASSEPISDTQYF TGTGCCAGCAGTGAGCCTATCTCGGATACGCAGTATTTT
TRBJ2-3 TRBV29-1 - - CSARATDTQYF TGCAGCGCCCGAGCAACAGATACGCAGTATTTT
TRBJ1-5 TRBV19 - TRBD1 CASSMDRDQPQHF TGTGCCAGTAGTATGGACAGGGATCAGCCCCAGCATTTT
TRBJ2-5 TRBV3-1 - - CASSQEGTGETQYF TGTGCCAGCAGCCAAGAGGGAACGGGCGAGACCCAGTACTTC
TRBJ2-2 TRBV19 once TRBD1 CASKRTGGWTGELFF TGTGCCAGTAAAAGAACAGGGGGCTGGACCGGGGAGCTGTTTTTT
TRBJ2-5 TRBV2 - - CASSEQDETQYF TGTGCCAGCAGTGAACAGGATGAGACCCAGTACTTC
TRBJ1-1 TRBV6-6 - - CASSYLPGENTEAFF TGTGCCAGCAGTTACCTACCGGGCGAGAACACTGAAGCTTTCTTT
TRBJ1-4 TRBV7-2 - - CASSLGGLGEKLFF TGTGCCAGCAGCTTAGGGGGGTTAGGTGAAAAACTGTTTTTT
TRBJ2-7 TRBV30 - - CAWSAASSQYF TGTGCCTGGAGTGCCGCAAGTTCCCAGTACTTC
TRBJ1-5 TRBV20-1 - TRBD1 CSATPTGGNQPQHF TGCAGTGCTACCCCGACAGGGGGCAATCAGCCCCAGCATTTT
TRBJ2-6 TRBV5-1 - - CASSFGGQSGANVLTF TGCGCCAGCAGCTTCGGGGGACAGTCTGGGGCCAACGTCCTGACTTTC
TRBJ2-5 TRBV12-3/TRBV12-4 - TRBD1 CASNPGQEQETQYF TGTGCCAGCAACCCGGGACAGGAACAAGAGACCCAGTACTTC
TRBJ2-5 TRBV5-1 - - CASSFVGGEETQYF TGCGCCAGCAGCTTTGTTGGAGGAGAAGAGACCCAGTACTTC
TRBJ1-1 TRBV29-1 - - CSAGGRTFGENTEAFF TGCAGCGCTGGTGGGCGGACCTTCGGGGAGAACACTGAAGCTTTCTTT
TRBJ1-4 TRBV7-2 - - CASSFRGEKLFF TGTGCCAGCAGCTTTCGAGGTGAAAAACTGTTTTTT
TRBJ2-3 TRBV7-2 few - CASSLRRGTDTQYF TGTGCCAGCAGCTTAAGGCGGGGCACAGATACGCAGTATTTT
TRBJ2-7 TRBV5-1 - - CASSGGREQYF TGCGCCAGCAGCGGGGGCCGCGAGCAGTACTTC
TRBJ1-1 TRBV20-1 once TRBD1 CSATTGGAGMNTEAFF TGCAGTGCTACCACAGGGGGCGCGGGTATGAACACTGAAGCTTTCTTT
TRBJ2-6 TRBV28 - - CASNPGGGSGANVLTF TGTGCCAGCAACCCCGGAGGGGGCTCTGGGGCCAACGTCCTGACTTTC
TRBJ1-2 TRBV30 - - CAWSVPGNYGYTF TGTGCCTGGAGTGTCCCAGGGAACTATGGCTACACCTTC
TRBJ1-1 TRBV7-8 - - CASSLRQLTEAFF TGTGCCAGCAGCCTTCGACAGCTCACTGAAGCTTTCTTT
TRBJ1-4 TRBV28 - TRBD1 CASSSPGQATNEKLFF TGTGCCAGCAGTTCGCCCGGACAGGCAACTAATGAAAAACTGTTTTTT
TRBJ2-5 TRBV28 - - CASTREGPETQYF TGTGCCAGCACCCGGGAAGGGCCAGAGACCCAGTACTTC
TRBJ1-5 TRBV12-5 - - CASALGINQPQHF TGTGCTAGTGCCCTCGGTATCAATCAGCCCCAGCATTTT
TRBJ2-7 TRBV6-1 - - CASSPTSKVGKQYF TGTGCCAGCAGTCCAACCTCAAAGGTGGGCAAGCAGTACTTC
TRBJ2-3 TRBV9 once - CASSVVGGGTDTQYF TGTGCCAGCAGCGTAGTTGGAGGCGGCACAGATACGCAGTATTTT
TRBJ2-2 TRBV10-2 - TRBD1 CASSETGGNTGELFF TGCGCCAGCAGTGAGACAGGGGGGAACACCGGGGAGCTGTTTTTT
TRBJ1-5 TRBV6-2/TRBV6-3 - - CASSYGGTSYNQPQHF TGTGCCAGCAGTTACGGGGGGACTAGTTACAATCAGCCCCAGCATTTT
TRBJ2-2 TRBV9 - TRBD2 CASSVARGGRVNTGELFF TGTGCCAGCAGCGTCGCCCGGGGCGGGAGAGTGAACACCGGGGAGCTGTTTTTT
TRBJ2-7 TRBV27 - - CASSPDWRTPYEQYF TGTGCCAGCAGCCCCGATTGGAGGACGCCTTACGAGCAGTACTTC
TRBJ2-4 TRBV4-1 - - CASSQVLARGVTKNIQYF TGCGCCAGCAGCCAAGTGTTAGCCCGAGGGGTAACCAAAAACATTCAGTACTTC
TRBJ2-3 TRBV4-1 few TRBD1 CASSQEATGQGPDTQYF TGCGCCAGCAGCCAAGAAGCAACGGGACAGGGTCCAGATACGCAGTATTTT
TRBJ2-1 TRBV6-2/TRBV6-3 - - CASPKPYNEQFF TGTGCCAGCCCAAAACCGTACAATGAGCAGTTCTTC
TRBJ2-4 TRBV19 - TRBD1 CASAGQARNIQYF TGTGCCAGTGCCGGACAGGCGAGAAACATTCAGTACTTC
TRBJ2-3 TRBV4-3 - TRBD1 CASSPYRGATDTQYF TGCGCCAGCAGCCCGTACAGGGGTGCCACAGATACGCAGTATTTT
TRBJ1-5 TRBV12-3/TRBV12-4 once - CASSSGGTSNQPQHF TGTGCCAGCAGTTCCGGAGGGACGAGCAATCAGCCCCAGCATTTT
TRBJ2-4 TRBV29-1 - TRBD1 CSVSGQGVDIQYF TGCAGCGTCAGCGGACAGGGGGTTGACATTCAGTACTTC
TRBJ2-6 TRBV4-1 - - CASSQDRWSSGANVLTF TGCGCCAGCAGCCAAGACAGGTGGTCCTCTGGGGCCAACGTCCTGACTTTC
TRBJ1-1 TRBV2 - - CASCLGGRNTEAFF TGTGCCAGCTGCCTCGGGGGGCGGAACACTGAAGCTTTCTTT